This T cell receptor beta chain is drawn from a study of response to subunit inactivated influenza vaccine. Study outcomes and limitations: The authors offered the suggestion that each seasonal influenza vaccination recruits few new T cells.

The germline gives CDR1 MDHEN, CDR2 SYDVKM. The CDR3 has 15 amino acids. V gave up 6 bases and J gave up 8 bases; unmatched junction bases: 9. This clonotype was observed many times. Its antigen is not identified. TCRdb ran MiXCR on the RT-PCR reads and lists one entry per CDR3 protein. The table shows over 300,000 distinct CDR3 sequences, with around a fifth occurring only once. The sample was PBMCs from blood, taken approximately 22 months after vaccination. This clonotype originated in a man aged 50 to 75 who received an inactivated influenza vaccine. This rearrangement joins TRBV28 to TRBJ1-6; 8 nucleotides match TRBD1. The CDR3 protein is CASSTGGQWYSPLHF. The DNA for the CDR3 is TGTGCCAGCAGCACAGGGGGACAATGGTATTCACCCCTCCACTTT.